This TCR beta chain was captured in a study of T cell repertoires in cytomegalovirus infection. Overall study: The study used recently identified HLA-C-restricted and well-studied HLA-B-restricted CMV epitopes. The study, taken as a whole, reports: The response measured ex vivo was dominated by TCR beta clonotypes (HLA-C-restricted and CMV-specific).

The CDR3 totals 14 residues. V lost 4 bases to trimming and J lost 2 bases, with 11 bases between them. Germline loops: CDR1 MDHEN, CDR2 SYDVKM. One entry per CDR3 protein, called by TCRdb with MiXCR from the reads. The sample includes about 51,000 distinct CDR3 sequences, more than 15% of them seen just once. This clonotype has a count of ten or more. The target antigen is unknown. The sequenced sample was CD8+ T cells from cultured PBMCs, obtained from culture after CMV antigen stimulation. The rearrangement uses TRBV28 and TRBJ1-2; D is unresolved. This TCR was recovered from a human donor in good health (CMV status not recorded). Some clones in this sample may be carry-over from other donors' samples. DNA of the CDR3: TGTGCCAGCAGTTCAGTACGGGTAAACTATGGCTACACCTTC. This encodes CASSSVRVNYGYTF.